The T cell receptor beta chain described here comes from a study of T cell changes during pregnancy in multiple sclerosis. Profiling relied on immunoSEQ multiplex PCR, and the TCRdb table lists in-frame clones only, not all of them. The table includes around 45,000 clones, about nine tenths detected once. Trimming took 3 bases from V and 1 from J, leaving 9 bases between them. This CDR3 has 14 residues. In germline, CDR1 is MGHRA, CDR2 YSYEKL. This sample comprised CD4+ T cells from peripheral blood mononuclear cells, obtained before pregnancy. The TCR originated in a female donor with multiple sclerosis, enrolled in a pregnancy study. The chain recombines TRBV4-1 with TRBJ2-5, with D possibly being TRBD2 (6 bases). DNA of the CDR3: TGCGCCAGCAGCCATCGGGGACTCCAAGAGACCCAGTACTTC. Its translation is CASSHRGLQETQYF.